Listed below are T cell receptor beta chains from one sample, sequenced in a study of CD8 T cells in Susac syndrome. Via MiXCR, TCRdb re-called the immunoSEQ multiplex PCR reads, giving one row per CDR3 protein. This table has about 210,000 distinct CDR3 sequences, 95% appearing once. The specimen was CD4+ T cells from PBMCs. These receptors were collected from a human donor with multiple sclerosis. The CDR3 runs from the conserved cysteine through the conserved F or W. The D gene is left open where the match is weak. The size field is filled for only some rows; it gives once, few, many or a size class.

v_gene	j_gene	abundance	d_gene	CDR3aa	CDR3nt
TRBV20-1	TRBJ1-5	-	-	CSAPLQGTDQPQHF	TGCAGTGCTCCACTCCAGGGAACGGATCAGCCCCAGCATTTT
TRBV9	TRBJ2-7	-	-	CASSVGASDHEQYF	TGTGCCAGCAGCGTAGGGGCTAGCGACCACGAGCAGTACTTC
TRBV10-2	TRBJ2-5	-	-	CASSESMWPQETQYF	TGCGCCAGCAGTGAGTCTATGTGGCCACAAGAGACCCAGTACTTC
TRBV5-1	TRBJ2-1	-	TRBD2	CASSPLPTSENEQFF	TGCGCCAGCAGCCCGCTTCCCACTAGCGAGAATGAGCAGTTCTTC
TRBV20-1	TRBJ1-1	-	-	CSASYQGVSTEAFF	TGCAGTGCCAGCTACCAGGGAGTTAGCACTGAAGCTTTCTTT
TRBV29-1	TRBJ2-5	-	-	CSVWAYQETQYF	TGCAGCGTTTGGGCATACCAAGAGACCCAGTACTTC
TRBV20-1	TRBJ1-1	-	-	CSARLRGLRTEAFF	TGCAGTGCTAGACTGAGGGGATTGAGGACTGAAGCTTTCTTT
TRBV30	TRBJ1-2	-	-	CAWSIPNYGYTF	TGTGCCTGGAGTATTCCTAACTATGGCTACACCTTC
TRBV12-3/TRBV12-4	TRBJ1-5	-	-	CASSSAETFFSNQPQHF	TGTGCCAGCAGTTCTGCAGAGACCTTTTTTAGCAATCAGCCCCAGCATTTT
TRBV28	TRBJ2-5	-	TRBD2	CASSQRLTSGGGETQYF	TGTGCCAGCAGCCAACGCCTGACTAGCGGAGGTGGGGAGACCCAGTACTTC
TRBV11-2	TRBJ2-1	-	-	CASSQLGDEQFF	TGTGCCAGCAGCCAACTAGGCGACGAGCAGTTCTTC
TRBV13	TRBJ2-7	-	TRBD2	CASSYSLRGTYEQYF	TGTGCCAGCAGCTACTCGTTGCGGGGGACCTACGAGCAGTACTTC
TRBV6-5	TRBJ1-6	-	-	CASSLQGTSPLHF	TGTGCCAGCAGTCTTCAGGGTACTTCACCCCTCCACTTT
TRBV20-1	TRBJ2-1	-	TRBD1	CSASPRGYEQFF	TGCAGTGCGTCACCCAGGGGGTATGAGCAGTTCTTC
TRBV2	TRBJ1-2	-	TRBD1	CASSEDRGQYGYTF	TGTGCCAGCAGCGAGGACAGGGGACAGTATGGCTACACCTTC
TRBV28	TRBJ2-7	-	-	CASRPLASRPYEQYF	TGTGCCAGCAGACCGCTAGCGTCAAGGCCCTACGAGCAGTACTTC
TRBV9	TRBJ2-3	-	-	CASSVAGFDGSVADTQYF	TGTGCCAGCAGCGTAGCGGGCTTCGACGGGAGTGTCGCAGATACGCAGTATTTT
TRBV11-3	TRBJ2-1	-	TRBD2	CASSFGTSGRNEQFF	TGTGCCAGCAGCTTCGGGACTAGCGGGAGAAATGAGCAGTTCTTC
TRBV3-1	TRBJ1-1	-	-	CASSTGDLEAFF	TGTGCCAGCAGCACCGGGGACCTTGAAGCTTTCTTT
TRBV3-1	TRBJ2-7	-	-	CASSHSGFEQYF	TGTGCCAGCAGCCATAGCGGTTTCGAGCAGTACTTC
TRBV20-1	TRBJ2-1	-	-	CSASFVRVSYNEQFF	TGCAGTGCTAGCTTCGTCAGGGTATCTTACAATGAGCAGTTCTTC
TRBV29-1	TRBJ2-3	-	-	CSVRTGTDTQYF	TGCAGCGTAAGGACGGGCACAGATACGCAGTATTTT
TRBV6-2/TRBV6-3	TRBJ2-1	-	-	CASSQTYNEQFF	TGTGCCAGCAGTCAGACCTACAATGAGCAGTTCTTC
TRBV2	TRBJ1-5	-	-	CASSPEGLYNQPQHF	TGTGCCAGCAGTCCTGAGGGTCTGTACAATCAGCCCCAGCATTTT
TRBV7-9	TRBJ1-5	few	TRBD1	CASSLGTGISNQPQHF	TGTGCCAGCAGCTTAGGGACAGGGATTAGCAATCAGCCCCAGCATTTT
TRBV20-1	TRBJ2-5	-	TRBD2	CSAEGLAGVGETQYF	TGCAGTGCTGAGGGACTAGCGGGAGTTGGGGAGACCCAGTACTTC
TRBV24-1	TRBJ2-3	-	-	CATSPSESNTDTQYF	TGTGCCACCAGCCCTTCAGAATCGAACACAGATACGCAGTATTTT